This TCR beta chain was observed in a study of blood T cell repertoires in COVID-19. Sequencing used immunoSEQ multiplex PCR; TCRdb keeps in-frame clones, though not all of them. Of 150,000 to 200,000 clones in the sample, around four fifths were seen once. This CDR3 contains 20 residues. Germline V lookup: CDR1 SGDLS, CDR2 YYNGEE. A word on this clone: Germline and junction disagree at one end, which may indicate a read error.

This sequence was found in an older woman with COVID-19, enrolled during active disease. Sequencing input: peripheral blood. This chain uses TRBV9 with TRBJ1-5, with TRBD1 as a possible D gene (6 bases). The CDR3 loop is CASCVWGRGWGIYSNQPQHF. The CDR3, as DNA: TGTGCCAGCTGCGTATGGGGGCGGGGGTGGGGGATATATAGCAATCAGCCCCAGCATTTT. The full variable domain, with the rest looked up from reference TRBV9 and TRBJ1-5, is DSGVTQTPKHLITATGQRVTLRCSPRSGDLSVYWYQQSLDQGLQFLIQYYNGEERAKGNILERFSAQQFPDLHSELNLSSLELGDSALYFCASCVWGRGWGIYSNQPQHFGDGTRLSIL.